One sample yielded the 23 T cell receptor beta chains listed below, sequenced in a study of T cells in Graves' hyperthyroidism and ophthalmopathy (dated by TCRdb to between 2018 and 2021). Receptor amplification or capture employed multiplex PCR. Instrument on record: Illumina HiSeq 2000. The TCR beta CDR3 regions were amplified from RNA transcripts. For the first round of RT-PCR on the TCR CDR3, the HTBI primer set was used together with the Qiagen OneStep RT-PCR kit. The public reads were reprocessed in TCRdb via fastp at Q25 and MiXCR, keeping in-frame beta chains. For every CDR3 protein sequence, its rows merge into one entry that carries the most common genes and DNA. The table for this sample lists about 480,000 distinct CDR3 sequences; approximately 15% of them were counted only once. Over 15% of the sample comes from the top ten. Sequencing was carried out using blood. These TCRs come from a woman younger than 30 with Graves' hyperthyroidism.

The chain is built from TRBV27 and TRBJ2-1, with TRBD2 identical over 11 bases. This CDR3 spans 16 amino acids. V lost 4 bases, J lost 9 bases, and 11 bases stayed unmatched. Germline V gene lookup returns CDR1 MNHEY and CDR2 SMNVEV (reference sequence). The CDR3 bases are TGTGCCAGCAGTTCGTCATTAGCGGGAGGGCCAACTGAGCAGTTCTTC. Protein: CASSSSLAGGPTEQFF.

This clonotype was found many times. This rearrangement joins TRBV12-3 or TRBV12-4 to TRBJ2-2; a possible D gene is TRBD1 (5 bases). The V and J ends lost 4 bases and 0 bases respectively, with 15 bases between them. This CDR3 contains 17 residues. CDR3 bases: TGTGCCAGCAGTTGGGGCCGGTTTGGGGCGAACACCGGGGAGCTGTTTTTT. As protein: CASSWGRFGANTGELFF.

In its sample, this clonotype was seen many times. The chain joins TRBV27 to TRBJ1-6, with 10 bases matching TRBD1. This CDR3 region has 18 residues. The V gene end was trimmed by 3 bases and the J gene end by 1 base; junction bases not matched to a gene: 6. The germline V gene encodes CDR1 MNHEY and CDR2 SMNVEV (reference sequence). CDR3 amino acids: CASSLTGQGVSYNSPLHF. The DNA of the CDR3 is TGTGCCAGCAGTTTGACCGGACAGGGGGTTTCCTATAATTCACCCCTCCACTTT.

This clonotype was recorded at least ten times. This chain links TRBV20-1 with TRBJ2-2; 8 bases align to TRBD2. Germline V gives CDR1 DFQATT, CDR2 SNEGSKA (reference sequence). V was pared by 1 base and J by 4 bases, with 8 bases of the junction left unmatched. The CDR3 is made up of 16 amino acids. The CDR3 sequence is CSARGSREGLTGELFF. CDR3 nucleotide sequence: TGCAGTGCTAGAGGGAGCCGGGAGGGCCTCACCGGGGAGCTGTTTTTT.

Ten or more counts support this clonotype. The chain carries TRBV19 and TRBJ1-5; D gene ambiguous. The CDR3 contains 16 residues. The V end was cut by 7 bases, the J end by 0 bases, with 16 bases between. Per germline, CDR1 LNHDA and CDR2 SQIVND (reference sequence). CDR3 sequence (DNA): TGTGCCAGTAATCCCCGGCCAGATCATAGCAATCAGCCCCAGCATTTT. As protein: CASNPRPDHSNQPQHF.

The chain links TRBV9 to TRBJ2-2, with 13 bases matching TRBD2. Germline CDR1 reads SGDLS; CDR2 reads YYNGEE. The length of the CDR3 is 20 residues. Germline trimming cut 7 bases from V and 3 bases from J; bases unmatched to any gene: 18. CDR3 amino acids: CASGFRNRTSGRRYTGELFF. CDR3 nucleotides: TGTGCCAGCGGGTTTAGAAACAGGACTAGCGGGAGAAGGTACACCGGGGAGCTGTTTTTT.

In its sample, this clonotype was seen many times. The V call is TRBV12-3 or TRBV12-4, the J call TRBJ1-2; a weak D match, TRBD1 (5 bases). The CDR3 is 16 amino acids. Trimming took off 3 bases at V and 4 bases at J, with 18 bases between the two ends. CDR3 coding DNA: TGTGCCAGCAGTTTCGGTACTGGGGCGCGGGGCTATGGCTACACCTTC. Its translation is CASSFGTGARGYGYTF.

This clonotype has a count of ten or more. The chain links TRBV6-2 or TRBV6-3 to TRBJ2-7; unclear D gene. This CDR3 is 12 amino acids long. V dropped 1 base and J dropped 4 bases, with 5 bases sitting between them. Germline V gives CDR1 MNHEY, CDR2 SVGEGT. The CDR3 region has the DNA TGTGCCAGCAGTTACTTACAGTACGAGCAGTACTTC. Translated: CASSYLQYEQYF.

This clonotype was counted a few times. The gene calls are TRBV7-6 and TRBJ2-5; TRBD1 aligns across 8 bases. The CDR3 sequence is 13 residues long. Losses at the gene ends were 3 bases for V and 4 bases for J; bases not matched to a gene: 1. The germline V gene encodes CDR1 SGHVS and CDR2 FNYEAQ. CDR3: CASSLGQVETQYF. The CDR3 region has the DNA TGTGCCAGCAGCTTGGGACAGGTAGAGACCCAGTACTTC.

This clonotype was counted ten times or more. The chain couples TRBV19 to TRBJ2-1; tentative D call: TRBD1 (6 bases). V dropped 9 bases and J dropped 6 bases, with 9 bases sitting between them. CDR1 LNHDA and CDR2 SQIVND come from the germline V gene (reference sequence). This CDR3 has 11 amino acids. The CDR3 sequence: CASRGGNEQFF. DNA for the CDR3: TGTGCCAGCCGAGGGGGCAATGAGCAGTTCTTC.

This clonotype was observed a few times. The chain uses TRBV5-1 and TRBJ2-1; D remains ambiguous. The CDR3 has 16 amino acids. Germline CDR1 is SGHRS and CDR2 is YFSETQ. V was trimmed by 1 base and J by 8 bases, leaving 19 bases between them. In DNA form, the CDR3 reads TGCGCCAGCAGCTTGAGATCGGCTGGCCAGCGCGATGAGCAGTTCTTC. Residues: CASSLRSAGQRDEQFF.

This clonotype has just one count. The missing conserved phenylalanine or tryptophan at the end of this CDR3 makes a read error likely. It is unclear where the CDR3 begins or ends on the DNA, so no DNA is shown, and the CDR3 is as TCRdb lists it. The chain employs TRBV10-3 and TRBJ2-2; the D segment call TRBD1 is taken from the table without a DNA check. Germline loops: CDR1 ENHRY, CDR2 SYGVKD. The CDR3 spans 15 amino acids, including both terminal residues. CDR3 sequence: CAISEERGSTGELSV.

Many counts were recorded for this clonotype. The genes are TRBV12-3 or TRBV12-4 and TRBJ2-7; D is tentatively TRBD1 or TRBD2 (5 bases each). Trimming took off 3 bases at V and 5 bases at J, with 17 bases between the two ends. CDR3 length equals 15 residues. The CDR3 reads CASSFRGAGHNEQYF. Here the CDR3 DNA reads TGTGCCAGCAGTTTTAGAGGGGCGGGCCATAACGAGCAGTACTTC.

V gene TRBV19 combines with J gene TRBJ1-1, with D perhaps TRBD1 (5 bases). In germline, CDR1 is LNHDA, CDR2 SQIVND (reference sequence). CDR3 length: 17 residues. With 5 bases removed from V and 0 bases from J, the gap between germline ends came to 19 bases. This CDR3 reads CASSFRLFGAMNTEAFF. For the CDR3, the DNA is TGTGCCAGTAGTTTTCGTCTGTTCGGGGCCATGAACACTGAAGCTTTCTTT. The whole variable domain, filled in from reference TRBV19 and TRBJ1-1, reads DGGITQSPKYLFRKEGQNVTLSCEQNLNHDAMYWYRQDPGQGLRLIYYSQIVNDFQKGDIAEGYSVSREKKESFPLTVTSAQKNPTAFYLCASSFRLFGAMNTEAFFGQGTRLTVV.

The gene calls are TRBV7-9 and TRBJ2-5, with a tentative D call TRBD2 (5 bases). The ends were cut back, 5 bases at V and 0 bases at J, with 16 bases in the middle. The CDR3 is 16 amino acids. The V gene's germline CDR1 is SEHNR and CDR2 FQNEAQ (reference sequence). Here the CDR3 reads CASSPRTGWYQETQYF. For the CDR3, the DNA is TGTGCCAGCAGCCCGCGGACGGGATGGTACCAAGAGACCCAGTACTTC.

This clonotype showed up just a few times. CDR3 in amino acids: CASSLTGGASGNTIYF. In nucleotides, the CDR3 is TGTGCCAGCAGCTTGACAGGGGGCGCATCCGGAAACACCATATATTTT. This chain uses TRBV7-2 with TRBJ1-3; 10 positions agree with TRBD1. Germline CDR1 reads SGHTA; CDR2 reads FQGNSA. Losses at the gene ends were 3 bases for V and 4 bases for J; bases not matched to a gene: 6. The CDR3 extends over 16 amino acids.

This clonotype was seen many times. The chain links TRBV28 to TRBJ1-1, with 7 bases aligning to TRBD1. The CDR3 has 15 residues. V shed 6 bases, J shed 2 bases, and the junction held 9 bases outside the gene matches. Germline V gene sequence: CDR1 MDHEN, CDR2 SYDVKM. In DNA form, the CDR3 reads TGTGCCAGCAGCGGGGGGGGACAGTTAAACACTGAAGCTTTCTTT. It specifies CASSGGGQLNTEAFF.

This clonotype has at least ten counts. J is TRBJ2-7 and V is TRBV2, with no clear D. V dropped 0 bases and J dropped 4 bases, with 10 bases sitting between them. Germline lookup yields CDR1 SNHLY and CDR2 FYNNEI. CDR3 size: 14 residues. CDR3 nucleotides: TGTGCCAGCAGTGAAGCGGGAAAGGTATACGAGCAGTACGTC. It translates to CASSEAGKVYEQYV.

This rearrangement joins TRBV7-8 to TRBJ1-4; weak D call: TRBD1 (6 bases). The CDR3 extends over 15 amino acids. Germline V gives CDR1 SGHVS, CDR2 FQNEAQ. V was trimmed by 4 bases and J by 6 bases, leaving 15 bases between them. CDR3 loop: CASSSGGRGYEKLFF. The CDR3 DNA sequence: TGTGCCAGCAGCTCCGGGGGCAGGGGTTATGAAAAACTGTTTTTT.

At least ten counts were recorded for this clonotype. This chain uses TRBV6-5 with TRBJ2-2, with 10 bases lining up with TRBD2. The J segment lost 6 bases and the V segment lost 2 bases, leaving 6 bases of the junction unmatched. Germline values: CDR1 MNHEY, CDR2 SVGAGI. The CDR3 has 16 residues. In nucleotides, the CDR3 is TGTGCCAGCAGTTACCCTGGGACTAGCGTTCCCGGGGAGCTGTTTTTT. Translated: CASSYPGTSVPGELFF.

This clonotype was found a few times. The chain is built from TRBV13 and TRBJ2-1, with 10 bases that match TRBD2. CDR1 PRHDT and CDR2 FYEKMQ come from the germline V gene (reference sequence). The CDR3 loop spans 14 amino acids. V lost 6 bases, J lost 10 bases, and 9 bases stayed unmatched. CDR3 bases: TGTGCCAGCAGGCTAGCGGGAGTTGGGTTGGAGCAGTTCTTC. This sequence encodes CASRLAGVGLEQFF.

This clonotype showed up many times. V is TRBV2 and J is TRBJ2-3; weak D call: TRBD2 (6 bases). The CDR3 totals 11 residues. V dropped 8 bases and J dropped 5 bases, with 8 bases sitting between them. Germline V gene data show CDR1 as SNHLY and CDR2 as FYNNEI. CDR3 bases: TGTGCCAGCGGGACTCAAGATACGCAGTATTTT. It specifies CASGTQDTQYF.

This clonotype has just a few counts. The genes are TRBV11-3 and TRBJ2-7, with D tentatively TRBD1 or TRBD2 (5 bases each). Germline V CDR1 and CDR2: SGHNT, YENEEA. Trimming cost V 1 base and J 6 bases, with 13 bases left between them. CDR3 size: 14 residues. CDR3: CASSLARGTGEQYF. CDR3 bases: TGTGCCAGCAGCTTAGCCCGAGGGACCGGCGAGCAGTACTTC. The whole variable domain, remainder taken from reference TRBV11-3 and TRBJ2-7, is EAGVVQSPRYKIIEKKQPVAFWCNPISGHNTLYWYLQNLGQGPELLIRYENEEAVDDSQLPKDRFSAERLKGVDSTLKIQPAELGDSAVYLCASSLARGTGEQYFGPGTRLTVT.